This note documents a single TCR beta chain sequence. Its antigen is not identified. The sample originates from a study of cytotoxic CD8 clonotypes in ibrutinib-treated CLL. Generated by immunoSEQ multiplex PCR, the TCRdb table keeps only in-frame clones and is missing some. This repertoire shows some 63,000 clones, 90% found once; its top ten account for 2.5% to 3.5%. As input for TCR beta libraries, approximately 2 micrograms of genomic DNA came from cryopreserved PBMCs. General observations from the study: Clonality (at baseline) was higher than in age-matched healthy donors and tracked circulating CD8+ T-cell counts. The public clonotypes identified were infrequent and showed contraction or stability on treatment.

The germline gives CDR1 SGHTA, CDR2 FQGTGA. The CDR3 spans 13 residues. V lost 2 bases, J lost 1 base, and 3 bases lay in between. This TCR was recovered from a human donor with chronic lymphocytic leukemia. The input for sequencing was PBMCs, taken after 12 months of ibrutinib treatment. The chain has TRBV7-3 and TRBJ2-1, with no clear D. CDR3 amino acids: CASSLGSYNEQFF. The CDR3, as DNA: TGTGCCAGCAGCTTAGGATCCTACAATGAGCAGTTCTTC. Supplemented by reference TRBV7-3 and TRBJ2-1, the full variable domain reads GAGVSQTPSNKVTEKGKYVELRCDPISGHTALYWYRQSLGQGPEFLIYFQGTGAADDSGLPNDRFFAVRPEGSVSTLKIQRTERGDSAVYLCASSLGSYNEQFFGPGTRLTVL.